This paragraph covers one T cell receptor beta chain sequence. The target of this receptor is not known. No much larger clone is present one base from it, and per-base qualities are unavailable. The record originates from a study of regulatory T cells in long-lasting Graves disease (dated by TCRdb to the early 2020s). The study in broad terms: Newly diagnosed Graves' disease patients had taken antithyroid drugs for less than 3 months. This study used TCR sequencing and RNA sequencing of peripheral blood to compare persistent Graves' disease patients against newly diagnosed Graves' disease patients. A total of around 35 samples underwent TCR sequencing: around 13 from persistent and approximately 20 from newly diagnosed Graves' disease patients. The study was conducted in China and was registered as a clinical trial.

The sample's time point, from its label and the paper: newly diagnosed GD, antithyroid drugs for less than 3 months. For both TCR sequencing and RNA sequencing, RNA was extracted from PBMCs in TRIzol. The diagnosis of Graves' disease followed American Thyroid Association guidelines. Patients were recruited from an endocrinology department in Xi'an, China. Each patient gave 8.5 to 9.5 milliliters of peripheral blood, collected in an EDTA anticoagulant tube. Ficoll Paque Plus density gradient separation was used to isolate PBMCs, and no further T cell sorting was performed. An Agilent 2100 Bioanalyzer and agarose gel were used to check RNA quality, and a NanoDrop 2000 was used to measure RNA concentration. Findings and caveats that apply to the study as a whole: A larger number of public clonotypes was shared among persistent patients (approximately 2,600) than among newly diagnosed patients (roughly 970). Preferential use of TRBV28, TRBJ1-2 and TRBJ2-5 was observed in persistent disease, whereas TRBV20-1 and TRBJ2-1 were favored in newly diagnosed disease. Sequencing and analysis were limited to the TCR beta chain. The small sample size was acknowledged by the authors as a limitation that may reduce accuracy. Only peripheral blood was studied, because thyroid tissue, the primary lesion, was inaccessible. Compared with newly diagnosed patients, persistent Graves' disease patients had lower TCR Shannon entropy and fewer highly expanded clones, which suggests clonal expansion.

The germline V gene supplies CDR1 SGHDT and CDR2 YYEEEE. Relative to germline, V is missing 4 bases and J is missing 3 bases, with 9 bases of the junction outside any gene match. The CDR3 runs 16 amino acids, cysteine and phenylalanine included. Only the CDR3 DNA stays, 48 bases, in frame from base 1. Receptor libraries were prepared by multiplex PCR. Sequencing was carried out with an Illumina HiSeq 4000. CDR3 regions were amplified by Arm-PCR with iRepertoire HTBI primers to construct TCR beta libraries. Gel purification was performed on PCR products prior to sequencing. Per the authors' processing: Across samples, 62 TRBV and 14 TRBJ segments were identified and used for gene usage analysis of CDR3 amino acid clonotypes. COPE and FqMerger were used to merge the filtered high-quality paired reads into contigs. BLAST was used to align contigs to the IMGT TRBV, TRBD and TRBJ reference genes, and CDR3 was defined following IMGT. Any clonotype with a frequency above 0.1% was classified as a highly expanded clone. Shannon entropy served as the measure of repertoire diversity, while the Gini coefficient captured V-J evenness. A clonotype found in more than one individual was treated as public. Starting from the raw public reads, TCRdb applied fastp trimming at Q25, assembled clones with MiXCR and retained in-frame beta chains. Entries are consolidated by CDR3 protein sequence, retaining the most common genes and DNA. None of the V and J calls come from the authors' own analysis; TCRdb made them. The sample table contains hundreds of thousands of distinct CDR3 sequences; only one count was recorded for 15% to 20% of them. The ten largest clonotypes hold approximately 18% of the sample.

This sample was also put to use in a study of T cells in Graves' hyperthyroidism and ophthalmopathy. Drawing on the second study: Graves' hyperthyroidism was defined as stable when no progression to ophthalmopathy occurred over 18 months of follow-up. Hyperthyroidism patients were newly diagnosed, had a disease duration of under 2 months, and were aged 18 to 65 years. The study excluded patients with uncontrolled infections, other autoimmune diseases, pregnancy or lactation. Diagnoses relied on clinical symptoms, serum thyroxine and TRAb, thyroid ultrasound and orbital computed tomography. A first-round RT-PCR of the TCR CDR3 used the HTBI primer set with the Qiagen OneStep RT-PCR kit. Most expanded thyroid clonotypes (frequency above 0.001) were also detected in blood, a finding suggesting that blood repertoires may reflect thyroid immune responses. A model built on a 13 V-J signature distinguished ophthalmopathy from stable hyperthyroidism, reaching 87.88% sensitivity and around 82% specificity in cross-validation and 80%/75% in testing. During validation, the model predicted progression to ophthalmopathy a median of approximately six months ahead of onset, with almost 71% sensitivity and around 72% specificity. TCR V-J signatures able to tell the groups apart were searched for in a discovery cohort of more than 90 patients, of whom over 40 had Graves' ophthalmopathy and around 58 had stable Graves' hyperthyroidism. An independent validation cohort of around 19 hyperthyroidism patients and 17 patients who later progressed to ophthalmopathy tested prospective prediction of ophthalmopathy. For training and testing, the 80 to 100 patients in the discovery cohort were randomly divided in a 7:3 ratio. In several Graves' hyperthyroidism patients, the study also compared T-cell repertoires from thyroid tissue with T-cell repertoires from blood. Once sampling was done, hyperthyroidism patients were given methimazole at a starting dose of 30 mg daily, whereas ophthalmopathy patients were given high-dose intravenous methylprednisolone. Libraries were constructed in a second round of multiplex PCR, after which size selection and purification were carried out. The libraries were sequenced on an Illumina HiSeq2000 using paired-end 100 bp reads. SOAPnuke was used to process the raw data, removing reads that contained adapters or uncalled bases, had a mean Phred below 15, or lacked an exact match to the constant primer or identifier. High-quality paired reads were merged with COPE v1.2.5, and unique nucleotide sequences were defined as clonotypes. MiTCR v1.1 was used to align the clonotypes against IMGT TRBV, TRBD and TRBJ reference segments. Only V-J combinations with frequency above 0.0001, covering 99% to 99.2% of repertoires, were analysed. A TCS score was defined as the ratio between F50 (clonal expansion) and ExV (chaos), using BLOSUM62-based TCRdist between CDR3 peptides within each V-J. Welch's t-statistics and random forest reduced around 550 V-J features to roughly 13, which were used in a naive Bayes classifier (R e1071). Sample size was not statistically predetermined, and blinding of investigators to group allocation was not performed. The paper describes TCR Vbeta CDR3 sequencing of 120 to 150 peripheral blood samples, made up of 43 ophthalmopathy patients, approximately 73 hyperthyroidism patients and 17 progressor patients.

The sequences come from peripheral blood mononuclear cells (PBMCs), collected at new diagnosis, from a patient treated with antithyroid drugs. This clonotype was sampled from a woman younger than 45 with Graves disease. Donor details come from another sample of the same person, matched by shared clones. The chain is made from TRBV5-6 and TRBJ2-2; TRBD2 agrees with 7 junctional bases. The CDR3 loop reads CASSRAGLPDTGELFF. The base sequence is TGTGCCAGCAGCCGAGCGGGGTTGCCGGACACCGGGGAGCTGTTTTTT.